This T cell receptor (beta chain) was profiled in a study of shared clonotypes between healthy human individuals. Overall study context: Used for every donor were three CD4 naive, three CD4 memory, two CD8 naive and one CD8 memory plate.

Those who donated, Caucasian adults without exception, all lived in Nashville, Tennessee. In the authors' workflow: For the immunoSEQ data, sequences were junction-only without quality scores, so filtering differed. Assay: immunoSEQ multiplex PCR; the TCRdb copy retains only in-frame clones and omits some. V, J and clone size were drawn from that table, and D and trimming were deduced from the DNA. This table holds about 710,000 clones, 55% to 85% found once. The CDR3 extends over 13 amino acids. V shed 2 bases and J 5 bases; nucleotides not matched to a gene: 2. CDR1 is SGHRS, CDR2 YFSETQ, per germline. Comment on this clone: Just one base apart from a much larger clone, this may be a read error.

The clonotype was recovered from a woman aged 25 to 45 in good health. The chain uses TRBV5-1 and TRBJ2-5, with 8 bases lining up with TRBD1. The sequencing input was memory CD4+ T cells sorted from blood. Subset described: CD45RA-negative fraction. The CDR3 is CASSFRQGETQYF. CDR3 sequence (DNA): TGCGCCAGCAGCTTTCGACAGGGGGAGACCCAGTACTTC.